These T cell receptor beta chains were read from a single sample in a study of T cell repertoires in cytomegalovirus infection. TCRdb reprocessed the reads with MiXCR, giving one entry per CDR3 protein. Among roughly 310,000 distinct CDR3 sequences listed, almost 30% were seen once. These TCRs are of unknown antigen specificity. The starting material was cultured PBMCs, obtained from culture after CMV antigen stimulation. These receptors were taken from a human donor in good health (CMV status not recorded). Some clones in this sample may be carry-over from other donors' samples. CDR3s include the opening cysteine and the closing phenylalanine or tryptophan. D genes are given only for firm matches. Clone size appears in some rows only: once, few, many, or a class for an expanded clone.

abundance: -
j_gene: TRBJ2-5
v_gene: TRBV9
d_gene: TRBD2
CDR3nt: TGTGCCAGCAGCCCCCGGGGAGGTGCGGGGGGGCGAGAGACCCAGTACTTC
CDR3aa: CASSPRGGAGGRETQYF

abundance: few
j_gene: TRBJ2-1
v_gene: TRBV19
d_gene: -
CDR3nt: TGTGCCAGTAGTTTTTCGCAGGTAAATGAGCAGTTCTTC
CDR3aa: CASSFSQVNEQFF

abundance: -
j_gene: TRBJ1-3
v_gene: TRBV5-1
d_gene: -
CDR3nt: TGCGCCAGCAGCTTGGTGACCGACAGGATCTCTGGAAACACCATATATTTT
CDR3aa: CASSLVTDRISGNTIYF

abundance: -
j_gene: TRBJ2-3
v_gene: TRBV6-5
d_gene: -
CDR3nt: TGTGCCAGCAGTTACTCCGACTCTCTCACAGATACGCAGTATTTT
CDR3aa: CASSYSDSLTDTQYF

abundance: -
j_gene: TRBJ2-3
v_gene: TRBV11-2
d_gene: TRBD2
CDR3nt: TGTGCCAGCAGCTCCCCCGGACTAGCGGGGACAGATACGCAGTATTTT
CDR3aa: CASSSPGLAGTDTQYF

abundance: -
j_gene: TRBJ2-7
v_gene: TRBV3-1
d_gene: -
CDR3nt: TGTGCCAGCAGCTTTGCTGGGTACGAGCAGTACTTC
CDR3aa: CASSFAGYEQYF

abundance: -
j_gene: TRBJ2-3
v_gene: TRBV30
d_gene: TRBD2
CDR3nt: TGTGCTCGGAGGTACAGCGGGAGCGCAGATACGCAGTATTTT
CDR3aa: CARRYSGSADTQYF

abundance: -
j_gene: TRBJ1-2
v_gene: TRBV4-1
d_gene: TRBD1
CDR3nt: TGCGCCAGCAGCCACCCGACAGGGCCCACTTATGGCTACACCTTC
CDR3aa: CASSHPTGPTYGYTF

abundance: few
j_gene: TRBJ2-1
v_gene: TRBV6-5
d_gene: -
CDR3nt: TGTGCCAGCCGCCTCCGAGGCGGGGACTACAATGAGCAGTTCTTC
CDR3aa: CASRLRGGDYNEQFF

abundance: few
j_gene: TRBJ1-1
v_gene: TRBV6-5
d_gene: -
CDR3nt: TGTGCCAGCAGTCACAGGGCGGGGAACACTGAAGCTTTCTTT
CDR3aa: CASSHRAGNTEAFF

abundance: -
j_gene: TRBJ1-5
v_gene: TRBV12-3/TRBV12-4
d_gene: TRBD1
CDR3nt: TGTGCCAGCAGTTTCTCAGGGGGCAACAATCAGCCCCAGCATTTT
CDR3aa: CASSFSGGNNQPQHF

abundance: few
j_gene: TRBJ1-1
v_gene: TRBV5-8
d_gene: TRBD1
CDR3nt: TGTGCCAGCAGCTTGGTGGGACAGGGGTCGAACACTGAAGCTTTCTTT
CDR3aa: CASSLVGQGSNTEAFF

abundance: -
j_gene: TRBJ1-4
v_gene: TRBV27
d_gene: -
CDR3nt: TGTGCCAGCAGTTACGGCCCTTCAAATGAAAAACTGTTTTTT
CDR3aa: CASSYGPSNEKLFF

abundance: -
j_gene: TRBJ1-1
v_gene: TRBV30
d_gene: -
CDR3nt: TGTGCCTGGAGTGTACAGGGTGGGGGGGGGGGCACTGAAGCTTTCTTT
CDR3aa: CAWSVQGGGGGTEAFF

abundance: -
j_gene: TRBJ1-3
v_gene: TRBV6-6
d_gene: -
CDR3nt: TGTGCCAGCAGTTCGGTCGGAAACACCATATATTTT
CDR3aa: CASSSVGNTIYF

abundance: -
j_gene: TRBJ2-3
v_gene: TRBV29-1
d_gene: -
CDR3nt: TGCAGCGTTGAAGGGGGCTCGGTAGATACGCAGTATTTT
CDR3aa: CSVEGGSVDTQYF

abundance: -
j_gene: TRBJ2-1
v_gene: TRBV7-2
d_gene: TRBD1
CDR3nt: TGTGCCAGCAGCTTATCGACAGGGACGTACAATGAGCAGTTCTTC
CDR3aa: CASSLSTGTYNEQFF

abundance: -
j_gene: TRBJ2-3
v_gene: TRBV7-8
d_gene: -
CDR3nt: TGTGCCAGCAGCTTGGCCCAGGGAACCCTCACAGATACGCAGTATTTT
CDR3aa: CASSLAQGTLTDTQYF

abundance: -
j_gene: TRBJ1-1
v_gene: TRBV7-2
d_gene: TRBD1
CDR3nt: TGTGCCAGCAGCAACCGGGACAGGGGGCGGATGCCTGAAGCTTTCTTT
CDR3aa: CASSNRDRGRMPEAFF

abundance: -
j_gene: TRBJ1-1
v_gene: TRBV9
d_gene: -
CDR3nt: TGTGCCAGCACCCCGGCCACCTCCAACACTGAAGCTTTCTTT
CDR3aa: CASTPATSNTEAFF

abundance: few
j_gene: TRBJ2-7
v_gene: TRBV20-1
d_gene: TRBD1
CDR3nt: TGCAGTGCCGAGGGACAGGGAATTCCCTACGAGCAGTACTTC
CDR3aa: CSAEGQGIPYEQYF

abundance: -
j_gene: TRBJ1-2
v_gene: TRBV28
d_gene: -
CDR3nt: TGTGCCAGCAGTTTAGAAATAAAGGGTCGTGGCTACACCTTC
CDR3aa: CASSLEIKGRGYTF

abundance: -
j_gene: TRBJ2-1
v_gene: TRBV5-1
d_gene: -
CDR3nt: TGCGCCAGCAGCTTGGAGCCAGGGAGTTTACATGAGCAGTTCTTC
CDR3aa: CASSLEPGSLHEQFF

abundance: -
j_gene: TRBJ1-2
v_gene: TRBV29-1
d_gene: -
CDR3nt: TGCAGCGTTGAAACAGCGGGCTACACCTTC
CDR3aa: CSVETAGYTF